The sequence of this T cell receptor (beta chain) was determined in a study of cytomegalovirus exposure and HLA in healthy donors. The CDR3 covers 13 residues. V lost 4 bases, J lost 5 bases, and 9 bases lay in between. The V gene's germline CDR1 is LGHNA and CDR2 YSLEER. The PCR contained 60 Vbeta and 13 Jbeta primers. Profiling relied on immunoSEQ multiplex PCR, and the TCRdb table lists in-frame clones only, not all of them. The sample records about 180,000 clones, around 80% being singletons. The source is a man younger than 35 in good health and CMV-seronegative. This chain links TRBV4-3 with TRBJ1-5; D unresolved. Sequenced sample: PBMCs. In DNA, the CDR3 is TGCGCCAGCAGCCCAGACTCCGATCAGCCCCAGCATTTT. Translation gives CASSPDSDQPQHF.